This T cell receptor (beta chain) was sequenced during a study of blood T cells in healthy people across ages (dated by TCRdb to between 2014 and 2017). Regarding the research as a whole: In model experiments, template switching captured roughly one uniquely barcoded TCR beta cDNA molecule for every two T cells. For two donors (one aged 18 to 29 and one aged 80 or older), the study analyzed two additional independent replicas of 1 million unique cDNA reads from the same blood draw. Donors were grouped into four age groups: young (average 16 years), middle-aged (around 39), aged (around 66) and long-lived (less than 85). Using deep sequencing normalized with unique cDNA molecular identifiers, the study measured how TCR beta repertoire diversity changes with age. To avoid experimental bias, donors of different ages were distributed randomly across sequencing lanes. The paper as a whole reports these results and caveats: Observed TCR beta diversity per million T cells fell roughly linearly with age, and a significant reduction was already apparent by age around 40. Because profiling used bulk unsorted PBMCs, naive and antigen-experienced compartments could not be compared conclusively. Estimates of total diversity from one million sequenced T cells were regarded as lower bounds and underestimates. The percentage of naive T cells measured by flow cytometry correlated strongly with observed TCR beta diversity. Compared with the aged group, more naive CD4+ T cells, fewer expanded clones and increased TCR diversity were shown by the long-lived group, suggesting age selection. The CMV infection status of donors was not known, potentially confounding age-related changes in expanded clonotypes.

Libraries came from 5' RACE. Sequencing used an Illumina HiSeq 2500. The second PCR ran for roughly 7 to 11 cycles and used a J-beta primer mix along with a sample-barcoded 5' primer. A template-switch 5' adaptor carrying 12 random nucleotides introduced a unique molecular identifier onto each TCR beta cDNA molecule. Each sample yielded at least 2.5 million CDR3-containing paired-end reads. First-strand cDNA synthesis was performed from all RNA using the Mint cDNA synthesis kit, with priming by a TRBC-specific oligonucleotide. Following uracil-DNA glycosylase treatment, all cDNA underwent a first 18-cycle PCR with the universal primers M1SS and BC2_uni_R. The authors processed their data as follows. Normalization of each sample was performed by random selection of 1 million high-quality reads, each carrying a distinct molecular identifier. Reads sharing molecular identifiers were discarded rather than binned into consensus sequences. MiTCR, set to a Q25 quality threshold and the strictest error-elimination algorithm, was used for CDR3 identification, clonotype clustering and error correction. Lower-bound total TCR beta diversity was estimated with a nonparametric unseen species model using Euler transformation. TCRdb redid the processing of the public reads, applying fastp at Q25 and MiXCR, and retained in-frame beta chains. Under each unique CDR3 protein, matching rows form one entry showing the most common genes and DNA. These V and J calls are TCRdb output, not the study's own analysis. The table for this sample lists some 550,000 distinct CDR3 sequences; around 48% of them were counted only once. Jointly, the top ten make up around 25% of the sample.

In the case of this clonotype: It lacks a known antigen. No per-base quality is available; no much larger clone lies one base away.

V gives up 3 bases and J gives up 8 bases, and the segment between their germline ends measures 11 bases. Its CDR3 holds 13 amino acids, cysteine through phenylalanine. Only the CDR3 DNA is retained, 39 bases long and in frame from the first base. The 40 or so donors, aged roughly 6 to 95 years, were systemically healthy Caucasian individuals from Russia. Each donor gave ten milliliters of peripheral blood, collected into EDTA-treated Vacutainer tubes. Ficoll-Paque density-gradient centrifugation was used to isolate PBMCs, with at least 6.5 million obtained per sample. Total RNA, at least 5 micrograms per sample, was extracted from PBMCs with Trizol reagent. Naive CD45RAhigh/CD27high T cell percentages were measured by flow cytometry on a PBMC aliquot from every donor.

The sample comprised blood. This clonotype originated in a man older than 75 in good health. The chain was built from TRBV12-3 or TRBV12-4 and TRBJ1-5; TRBD1 could be the D gene, as 5 bases match. The DNA sequence is as follows: TGTGCCAGCAGTTTCGGGGGGAGGGAGCCCCAGCATTTT. The resulting protein is CASSFGGREPQHF.